In its sample, the clone carrying this T cell receptor beta chain was seen once. Compared with germline, one end of the junction differs, possibly owing to a read error. Taking about 20-31 mg of unsorted bulk tissue, the authors co-extracted RNA and DNA. CDR1 is MNHNS, CDR2 SASEGT, per germline. The CDR3 contains 16 residues. This sample was included in a study of tumor-infiltrating lymphocytes in primary liver carcinoma. Making TCR beta cDNA involved approximately 0.5 ug total RNA and a constant-region primer. Construction of TCR beta libraries relied on three successive nested multiplex PCR rounds employing slightly modified ARM-PCR. TRBV1-TRBV30 forward primers and a C-beta reverse primer were used in the first two PCR rounds, which each ran for approximately 10 cycles. TCRdb processed the multiplex PCR reads anew with MiXCR; each CDR3 protein has one entry. The sample records approximately 74,000 distinct CDR3 sequences, about 64% being singletons.

Sample: liver tumor tissue from sampling region 4. Noted subset: tumor region T4, right-lateral pole. The sequence was obtained from a woman aged 60-75 years with primary liver carcinoma and hepatitis B virus infection. The chain recombines TRBV6-1 with TRBJ2-1, with D tentatively TRBD1 or TRBD2 (5 bases each). CDR3 loop: CTSEIFGAGQNNGQFF. The CDR3 nucleotides read TGTACCAGCGAGATTTTCGGGGCAGGACAAAACAATGGGCAGTTCTTC.